This section outlines one T cell receptor beta chain sequence together with its context. Antigen specificity is unknown. The sample originates from a study of Ad26.COV2.S vaccination and SARS-CoV-2 variants. General study findings and limits: Vaccine recipients had higher spike-specific TCR breadth than placebo recipients.

Stated treatment: around 19 received Ad26.COV2.S at low or high dose, single or two shots; about 5 received placebo; per-sample allocation not given. Day 63 after the first injection of vaccine or placebo was the sampling time. The shot given was an Ad26 vector that makes Wuhan-strain SARS-CoV-2 spike. Profiling relied on immunoSEQ multiplex PCR, and the TCRdb table lists in-frame clones only, not all of them. The table has 350,000 to 500,000 clones, about nine tenths seen once. CDR1 LNHDA and CDR2 SQIVND come from the germline V gene (reference sequence). There are 14 residues in the CDR3. Trimming removed 5 bases at V and 6 bases at J, with 14 bases between.

The TCR comes from a person aged 18-60 years who received the Ad26.COV2.S COVID-19 vaccine or a placebo. The V gene is TRBV19, the J gene TRBJ1-5; TRBD1 might be the D (6 bases). The starting material was peripheral blood, obtained in a trial of Ad26.COV2.S vaccine versus placebo. The DNA of the CDR3 is TGTGCCAGTAGTCCCCCGGGGGGCGGTCAGCCCCAGCATTTT. Translation: CASSPPGGGQPQHF.